This T cell receptor beta chain is from a study of blood T cell repertoires in COVID-19. As originally analysed: Reference gene primer amplification yielded estimated nucleated cell counts. Repertoires were generated with immunoSEQ multiplex PCR, while TCRdb's copy carries only in-frame clones and drops some. The V and J calls and clone size are taken from that table; D and trimming were inferred from the DNA. The top ten clones hold around 4% of a sample with over 130,000 clones, about 85% of them seen once. The germline V gene has CDR1 SGHRS and CDR2 YFSETQ. This CDR3 contains 12 residues. V lost 3 bases, J lost 5 bases, and 2 bases stayed unmatched.

The sample taken for sequencing was peripheral blood. The TCR was taken from a woman aged 55-75 years with active or convalescent COVID-19. The chain has TRBV5-1 and TRBJ2-7; 7 nucleotides align to TRBD1. The CDR3 nucleotides are TGCGCCAGCAGCTATACAGGGGACGAGCAGTACTTC. Translating it yields CASSYTGDEQYF.